This is a list of T cell receptor beta chains from one sample in a study of CD8+CD57+ T cells in acquired aplastic anemia. TCRdb recomputed calls from the reads with MiXCR, one row per CDR3 protein. Here the sample spans hundreds of thousands of distinct CDR3 sequences, around three fifths being singletons. Material for sequencing was sorted CD4+, CD8+, or CD8+CD57+ T cells (not recorded which) from PBMCs. These receptors were collected from a human donor with aplastic anemia. CDR3s include the opening cysteine and the closing phenylalanine or tryptophan. The D gene is left open where the match is weak. Only some rows state a clone size, as once, few, many or a class for expanded clones.

d_gene: -
j_gene: TRBJ1-5
abundance: few
v_gene: TRBV18
CDR3aa: CASSPATGSVSQPQHF
CDR3nt: TGTGCCAGCTCACCGGCCACAGGGTCTGTAAGCCAGCCCCAGCATTTT

d_gene: TRBD1
j_gene: TRBJ1-4
abundance: many
v_gene: TRBV25-1
CDR3aa: CASSRGGNGEKLFF
CDR3nt: TGTGCCAGCAGTAGAGGGGGCAATGGTGAAAAACTGTTTTTT

d_gene: -
j_gene: TRBJ1-3
abundance: -
v_gene: TRBV6-1
CDR3aa: CASSQGSAGNTIYF
CDR3nt: TGTGCCAGCAGCCAGGGGAGTGCTGGAAACACCATATATTTT

d_gene: TRBD1
j_gene: TRBJ1-5
abundance: many
v_gene: TRBV2
CDR3aa: CASRPGQDQPQHF
CDR3nt: TGTGCCAGCAGGCCGGGACAGGATCAGCCCCAGCATTTT

d_gene: TRBD1
j_gene: TRBJ1-2
abundance: -
v_gene: TRBV19
CDR3aa: CASSMGTGSNGTF
CDR3nt: TGTGCCAGTAGTATGGGGACAGGGTCGAATGGCACCTTC

d_gene: TRBD2
j_gene: TRBJ2-1
abundance: -
v_gene: TRBV20-1
CDR3aa: CSASKFERETYNEQFF
CDR3nt: TGCAGTGCTAGTAAGTTTGAGCGGGAGACGTACAATGAGCAGTTCTTC

d_gene: -
j_gene: TRBJ2-7
abundance: -
v_gene: TRBV7-3
CDR3aa: CASSLVAGFSTDYEQYF
CDR3nt: TGTGCCAGCAGCCTCGTTGCGGGGTTCTCGACAGACTACGAGCAGTACTTC

d_gene: TRBD1
j_gene: TRBJ2-7
abundance: -
v_gene: TRBV2
CDR3aa: CASSEGTGGTF
CDR3nt: TGTGCCAGCAGTGAAGGGACAGGGGGGACCTTC

d_gene: TRBD1
j_gene: TRBJ1-2
abundance: few
v_gene: TRBV10-3
CDR3aa: CAISNDRQGNGYTF
CDR3nt: TGTGCCATCAGTAACGATCGACAGGGGAACGGCTACACCTTC

d_gene: TRBD2
j_gene: TRBJ2-1
abundance: -
v_gene: TRBV2
CDR3aa: CASSAAAGRLSNEQFF
CDR3nt: TGTGCCAGCAGTGCTGCGGCCGGGAGGCTCTCCAATGAGCAGTTCTTC

d_gene: TRBD2
j_gene: TRBJ2-3
abundance: -
v_gene: TRBV9
CDR3aa: CASSVDEAGGTDTRYF
CDR3nt: TGTGCCAGCAGCGTAGATGAAGCGGGGGGCACAGATACGCGGTATTTT

d_gene: -
j_gene: TRBJ2-1
abundance: -
v_gene: TRBV19
CDR3aa: CASSPTGYHEQFF
CDR3nt: TGTGCCAGTAGCCCCACAGGGTACCATGAGCAGTTCTTC

d_gene: -
j_gene: TRBJ1-1
abundance: -
v_gene: TRBV12-3/TRBV12-4
CDR3aa: CASSQGERAFF
CDR3nt: TGTGCCAGCAGTCAAGGCGAGAGAGCTTTCTTT

d_gene: -
j_gene: TRBJ1-1
abundance: many
v_gene: TRBV7-8
CDR3aa: CASARTSEAFF
CDR3nt: TGTGCCAGCGCAAGAACAAGCGAAGCTTTCTTT

d_gene: -
j_gene: TRBJ2-5
abundance: -
v_gene: TRBV7-2
CDR3aa: CASSLHTETQYF
CDR3nt: TGTGCCAGCAGCTTACATACGGAGACCCAGTACTTC

d_gene: TRBD1
j_gene: TRBJ2-2
abundance: -
v_gene: TRBV19
CDR3aa: CASSITRGQEELFF
CDR3nt: TGTGCCAGTAGTATCACCAGGGGGCAGGAGGAGCTGTTTTTT

d_gene: TRBD1
j_gene: TRBJ2-1
abundance: -
v_gene: TRBV5-1
CDR3aa: CASREDRGNEQFF
CDR3nt: TGCGCCAGCAGGGAGGACAGGGGTAATGAGCAGTTCTTC

d_gene: -
j_gene: TRBJ1-1
abundance: many
v_gene: TRBV3-1
CDR3aa: CASSQGDGTEAFF
CDR3nt: TGTGCCAGCAGCCAAGGGGACGGCACTGAAGCTTTCTTT

d_gene: -
j_gene: TRBJ1-5
abundance: few
v_gene: TRBV9
CDR3aa: CASSLEGVRGQPQHF
CDR3nt: TGTGCCAGCAGCTTAGAGGGTGTCAGGGGTCAGCCCCAGCATTTT

d_gene: -
j_gene: TRBJ2-1
abundance: -
v_gene: TRBV24-1
CDR3aa: CASSRLGEGSYNEQFF
CDR3nt: TGTGCCAGCAGTAGATTAGGAGAGGGGTCCTACAATGAGCAGTTCTTC

d_gene: -
j_gene: TRBJ2-2
abundance: many
v_gene: TRBV7-9
CDR3aa: CVSSLNYGELFF
CDR3nt: TGTGTCAGCAGCTTAAACTACGGGGAGCTGTTTTTT

d_gene: TRBD2
j_gene: TRBJ2-7
abundance: -
v_gene: TRBV9
CDR3aa: CASSVAHTSANYEQYF
CDR3nt: TGTGCCAGCAGCGTAGCCCACACTAGCGCAAACTACGAGCAGTACTTC

d_gene: -
j_gene: TRBJ2-2
abundance: many
v_gene: TRBV10-1
CDR3aa: CASSDTSMGTGELFF
CDR3nt: TGCGCCAGCAGTGATACCTCCATGGGCACCGGGGAGCTGTTTTTT

d_gene: -
j_gene: TRBJ2-6
abundance: many
v_gene: TRBV19
CDR3aa: CASRGSGANVLTF
CDR3nt: TGTGCCAGCAGGGGATCTGGGGCCAACGTCCTGACTTTC

d_gene: TRBD2
j_gene: TRBJ2-3
abundance: -
v_gene: TRBV6-2/TRBV6-3
CDR3aa: CASSYGAGAYSDTQYF
CDR3nt: TGTGCCAGCAGTTACGGAGCGGGAGCATATTCAGATACGCAGTATTTT

d_gene: TRBD1
j_gene: TRBJ2-5
abundance: -
v_gene: TRBV9
CDR3aa: CASSPPYRAGTGDRETQYF
CDR3nt: TGTGCCAGCTCACCACCCTACCGAGCAGGGACAGGGGATCGAGAGACCCAGTACTTC

d_gene: -
j_gene: TRBJ2-4
abundance: -
v_gene: TRBV7-2
CDR3aa: CASSQLELAKNIQYF
CDR3nt: TGTGCCAGTAGCCAACTAGAACTAGCCAAAAACATTCAGTACTTC

d_gene: -
j_gene: TRBJ1-2
abundance: -
v_gene: TRBV18
CDR3aa: CASPPGTGANYGYTF
CDR3nt: TGTGCCAGCCCACCAGGGACGGGAGCTAACTATGGCTACACCTTC

d_gene: -
j_gene: TRBJ2-5
abundance: -
v_gene: TRBV7-3
CDR3aa: CASSPTGGRIETQYF
CDR3nt: TGTGCCAGCAGCCCAACCGGGGGACGTATAGAGACCCAGTACTTC

d_gene: TRBD1
j_gene: TRBJ1-4
abundance: -
v_gene: TRBV15
CDR3aa: CATSSEDGTANEKLFF
CDR3nt: TGTGCCACCAGCAGTGAAGATGGGACAGCGAATGAAAAACTGTTTTTT

d_gene: TRBD1
j_gene: TRBJ1-2
abundance: -
v_gene: TRBV15
CDR3aa: CATSRGDSYGYTF
CDR3nt: TGTGCCACCAGCAGAGGGGACAGCTATGGCTACACCTTC

d_gene: TRBD1
j_gene: TRBJ2-1
abundance: many
v_gene: TRBV4-1
CDR3aa: CASSSGQGAAYNEQFF
CDR3nt: TGCGCCAGCAGCTCAGGACAGGGGGCGGCCTACAATGAGCAGTTCTTC

d_gene: -
j_gene: TRBJ1-5
abundance: many
v_gene: TRBV7-6
CDR3aa: CASSLAGQPQHF
CDR3nt: TGTGCCAGCAGCTTAGCGGGTCAGCCCCAGCATTTT

d_gene: -
j_gene: TRBJ1-1
abundance: -
v_gene: TRBV20-1
CDR3aa: CSAQTGLNTETFF
CDR3nt: TGCAGTGCTCAAACAGGGTTGAATACTGAAACTTTCTTT

d_gene: TRBD1
j_gene: TRBJ2-1
abundance: once
v_gene: TRBV19
CDR3aa: CASSTSGTGGMLF
CDR3nt: TGTGCCAGTAGTACCTCCGGGACAGGGGGTATGCTCTTC

d_gene: -
j_gene: TRBJ2-3
abundance: -
v_gene: TRBV20-1
CDR3aa: CSAREVVGARTGKQYF
CDR3nt: TGCAGTGCTAGAGAGGTCGTGGGGGCCCGCACAGGTAAGCAGTATTTT

d_gene: -
j_gene: TRBJ2-3
abundance: -
v_gene: TRBV24-1
CDR3aa: CATSDLGGRRGLDTQYF
CDR3nt: TGTGCCACCAGTGATTTAGGGGGGCGAAGGGGATTAGATACGCAGTATTTT

d_gene: -
j_gene: TRBJ1-5
abundance: -
v_gene: TRBV20-1
CDR3aa: CSASLYGGGAEQPQHF
CDR3nt: TGCAGTGCTAGCCTCTATGGCGGGGGCGCGGAACAGCCCCAGCATTTT

d_gene: TRBD1
j_gene: TRBJ2-1
abundance: many
v_gene: TRBV29-1
CDR3aa: CSVAGGLYNEQFF
CDR3nt: TGCAGCGTTGCAGGGGGCCTTTACAATGAGCAGTTCTTC

d_gene: TRBD1
j_gene: TRBJ2-2
abundance: -
v_gene: TRBV5-1
CDR3aa: CASSWGQGELFF
CDR3nt: TGCGCCAGCAGCTGGGGACAGGGGGAGCTGTTTTTT

d_gene: -
j_gene: TRBJ1-6
abundance: few
v_gene: TRBV20-1
CDR3aa: CSAGRSNSPLHF
CDR3nt: TGCAGTGCTGGACGGTCTAATTCACCCCTCCACTTT

d_gene: -
j_gene: TRBJ2-1
abundance: many
v_gene: TRBV2
CDR3aa: CASSVVRSYNEQFF
CDR3nt: TGTGCCAGCAGTGTTGTCAGGAGCTACAATGAGCAGTTCTTC

d_gene: TRBD1
j_gene: TRBJ1-2
abundance: -
v_gene: TRBV19
CDR3aa: CASSTPRQGTGYTF
CDR3nt: TGTGCCAGTAGTACCCCGCGACAGGGGACTGGCTACACCTTC

d_gene: TRBD1
j_gene: TRBJ1-6
abundance: -
v_gene: TRBV7-8
CDR3aa: CASSSRGTGFGSPLHF
CDR3nt: TGTGCCAGCAGCTCCAGGGGGACAGGGTTTGGTTCACCCCTCCACTTT

d_gene: -
j_gene: TRBJ2-5
abundance: once
v_gene: TRBV10-3
CDR3aa: CAISDTGVSETQYF
CDR3nt: TGTGCCATCAGTGATACGGGGGTTAGTGAGACCCAGTACTTC

d_gene: -
j_gene: TRBJ1-4
abundance: -
v_gene: TRBV15
CDR3aa: CAIPLGSLATNEKLFF
CDR3nt: TGTGCCATCCCGCTGGGGTCCCTTGCAACTAATGAAAAACTGTTTTTT

d_gene: -
j_gene: TRBJ2-7
abundance: -
v_gene: TRBV13
CDR3aa: CASRSRGTDKTYEQYF
CDR3nt: TGTGCCAGCAGATCCCGGGGGACAGACAAAACCTACGAGCAGTACTTC

d_gene: -
j_gene: TRBJ1-1
abundance: -
v_gene: TRBV11-3
CDR3aa: CASSWARGQNTEAFF
CDR3nt: TGTGCCAGCAGCTGGGCCAGAGGGCAAAACACTGAAGCTTTCTTT

d_gene: -
j_gene: TRBJ2-6
abundance: -
v_gene: TRBV20-1
CDR3aa: CSARDGLSGANVLIF
CDR3nt: TGCAGTGCTAGAGATGGGTTATCTGGGGCCAACGTCCTGATTTTC

d_gene: -
j_gene: TRBJ2-1
abundance: many
v_gene: TRBV20-1
CDR3aa: CSIGNEQFF
CDR3nt: TGCAGTATTGGGAATGAGCAGTTCTTC

d_gene: -
j_gene: TRBJ1-1
abundance: -
v_gene: TRBV9
CDR3aa: CASSGGDAGEAEAFF
CDR3nt: TGTGCCAGCAGCGGAGGTGATGCGGGGGAGGCCGAAGCTTTCTTT

d_gene: -
j_gene: TRBJ1-1
abundance: many
v_gene: TRBV7-9
CDR3aa: CASSAGLTEAFF
CDR3nt: TGTGCCAGCAGCGCTGGATTGACTGAAGCTTTCTTT

d_gene: TRBD1
j_gene: TRBJ1-2
abundance: few
v_gene: TRBV29-1
CDR3aa: CSVEGQGGGYTF
CDR3nt: TGCAGCGTTGAGGGCCAGGGGGGTGGCTACACCTTC